A single sample is the source of the 4 T cell receptor beta chains below, sequenced in a study of T-cell memory formation after mild COVID-19. Each CDR3 protein gets one entry after TCRdb re-called the 5' RACE reads with MiXCR. The repertoire holds 250,000 to 300,000 distinct CDR3 sequences, about 16% seen once, with roughly 25% in the top ten. The sequenced sample was PBMCs or a T cell subset sorted from them (not recorded which). Source of these receptors: a man younger than 35 who had mild COVID-19 (a few samples of this study predate the infection). Cell type and time point are not known.

This rearrangement joins TRBV18 to TRBJ2-5; tentatively, D is TRBD1 or TRBD2 (7 bases each). The CDR3 extends over 15 amino acids. In germline, CDR1 is KGHSH, CDR2 LQKENI. Trimming took off 6 bases at V and 3 bases at J, with 17 bases between the two ends. The CDR3 DNA is TGTGCCAGCTCGCGCCCCGCAGGGGGGGAAGAGACCCAGTACTTC. Protein product: CASSRPAGGEETQYF.

There are a few counts of this clonotype. The chain carries TRBV5-1 and TRBJ2-1; 8 bases are shared with TRBD1. V was pared by 0 bases and J by 3 bases, with 5 bases of the junction left unmatched. This CDR3 has 16 residues. CDR1 SGHRS and CDR2 YFSETQ come from the germline V gene. CDR3 sequence: CASSLETGALYNEQFF. CDR3 in DNA: TGCGCCAGCAGCTTGGAGACAGGGGCACTCTACAATGAGCAGTTCTTC. Full variable domain (missing parts from reference TRBV5-1 and TRBJ2-1): KAGVTQTPRYLIKTRGQQVTLSCSPISGHRSVSWYQQTPGQGLQFLFEYFSETQRNKGNFPGRFSGRQFSNSRSEMNVSTLELGDSALYLCASSLETGALYNEQFFGPGTRLTVL.

The gene calls are TRBV12-3 or TRBV12-4 and TRBJ1-5; D uncertain. Trimming shortened V by 4 bases and J by 0 bases, and 4 bases separated the two germline ends. The length of the CDR3 is 13 residues. CDR3 in amino acids: CASSWTSNQPQHF. The CDR3 nucleotides are TGTGCCAGCAGTTGGACTAGCAATCAGCCCCAGCATTTT.

Only a few counts were recorded for this clonotype. The chain uses TRBV12-3 or TRBV12-4 and TRBJ1-2; 8 bases align to TRBD1. CDR3 length: 13 amino acids. V shed 2 bases and J 6 bases; nucleotides not matched to a gene: 2. CDR3: CASSLRTGNGYTF. The CDR3 coding sequence is TGTGCCAGCAGTTTACGGACAGGGAATGGCTACACCTTC.